This section outlines one TCR beta chain sequence together with its context. Its antigen is unknown. TCRdb redid the calling of the reads with MiXCR, one entry per CDR3 protein. The table records 110,000 or so distinct CDR3 sequences, over 25% of them present only once. The record originates from a study of T cell repertoires in cytomegalovirus infection. The TCR was taken from a human donor in good health (CMV status not recorded). Some clones in this sample may be carry-over from other donors' samples. This specimen was CD8+ T cells from cultured PBMCs, taken from culture after CMV antigen stimulation.

The CDR3 loop reads CAISGGQGEETQYF. The CDR3 nucleotides read TGTGCCATCAGTGGTGGACAGGGGGAAGAGACCCAGTACTTC. The chain employs TRBV10-3 and TRBJ2-5; 10 positions match TRBD1. The length of the CDR3 is 14 residues. Germline-derived CDR1 and CDR2 are ENHRY and SYGVKD. Trimming removed 4 bases from V and 3 bases from J; junction bases left unmatched: 2.